The subject of this entry is one T cell receptor (beta chain). The data stem from a study of T-cell memory formation after mild COVID-19. The CDR3 runs to 15 residues. Germline CDR1 and CDR2: LGHNA and YSLEER. V shed 0 bases and J shed 4 bases, with 12 bases lying between them. TCRdb processed the 5' RACE reads anew with MiXCR; each CDR3 protein has one entry. Here the sample spans roughly 170,000 distinct CDR3 sequences, roughly 20% being singletons. The chain joins TRBV4-3 to TRBJ1-2, with a tentative D call TRBD1 (5 bases). This receptor was obtained from a young man who had mild COVID-19 (a few samples of this study predate the infection). Cell type and time point are not known. The source material was PBMCs or a T cell subset sorted from them (not recorded which). The CDR3 spells CASSQDPRQGYGYTF. DNA for the CDR3: TGCGCCAGCAGCCAAGATCCGAGGCAGGGCTATGGCTACACCTTC.